The 7 T cell receptor beta chains reported below all come from one sample, sequenced in a study of patients and donors after allogeneic stem cell transplantation. TCRdb processed the RT-PCR reads anew with MiXCR; each CDR3 protein has one entry. The sample gives 9,000 to 15,000 distinct CDR3 sequences, approximately 25% of which show up once; around half is in the top ten. Sequencing was carried out using blood, either unsorted or a sorted T cell fraction (not recorded which). Source of these receptors: a human donor who was either an allogeneic HSCT recipient or a stem cell or donor lymphocyte infusion donor (not recorded which). It is not recorded whose cells these are; they may come from a transplant donor.

This chain links TRBV28 with TRBJ1-2, with 9 bases that match TRBD1. CDR3 length equals 17 residues. Germline trimming cut 6 bases from V and 3 bases from J; bases unmatched to any gene: 14. Germline V gene lookup returns CDR1 MDHEN and CDR2 SYDVKM. CDR3 loop: CASRGPGQGKTYYGYTF. The CDR3 nucleotides are TGTGCCAGCAGAGGGCCGGGACAGGGAAAAACCTACTATGGCTACACCTTC.

This clonotype turned up a few times. The V gene is TRBV6-6, the J gene TRBJ2-7, with TRBD1 as a possible D gene (6 bases). V lost 2 bases and J lost 6, with 17 bases in between. This CDR3 has 15 amino acids. Per the germline V gene, CDR1 is MNHNY and CDR2 is SVGAGI (reference sequence). The CDR3 nucleotides read TGTGCCAGCAGTTACGAATTGACAGGTGTTCCCGAGCAGTACTTC. Translated: CASSYELTGVPEQYF.

The chain links TRBV3-1 to TRBJ1-5; no reliable D call. The CDR3 extends over 15 amino acids. Trimming took off 2 bases at V and 1 base at J, with 9 bases between the two ends. Germline assignment: CDR1 LGHDT and CDR2 YNNKEL (reference sequence). For the CDR3, the DNA is TGTGCCAGCAGCCAATCGGTTAGAAGCAATCAGCCCCAGCATTTT. Translated: CASSQSVRSNQPQHF. The variable domain in full, with the rest retrieved from reference TRBV3-1 and TRBJ1-5, is DTAVSQTPKYLVTQMGNDKSIKCEQNLGHDTMYWYKQDSKKFLKIMFSYNNKELIINETVPNRFSPKSPDKAHLNLHINSLELGDSAVYFCASSQSVRSNQPQHFGDGTRLSIL.

The chain couples TRBV3-1 to TRBJ1-4, with D possibly TRBD1 on 5 matching bases. This CDR3 contains 15 residues. Trimming shortened V by 3 bases and J by 4 bases, and 12 bases separated the two germline ends. Germline CDR1 is LGHDT and CDR2 is YNNKEL (reference sequence). This CDR3 reads CASSHWGRGNEKLFF. The CDR3 coding sequence is TGTGCCAGCAGCCACTGGGGAAGGGGTAATGAAAAACTGTTTTTT.

This clonotype was counted only a few times. The chain employs TRBV4-3 and TRBJ1-5; D is unresolved. The V gene's germline CDR1 is LGHNA and CDR2 YSLEER. Trimming removed 2 bases from V and 0 bases from J, with 8 bases in between. The CDR3 runs to 15 residues. CDR3 coding DNA: TGCGCCAGCAGCCAATCCTGGGATAGCAATCAGCCCCAGCATTTT. It translates to CASSQSWDSNQPQHF.

V and J are TRBV12-3 or TRBV12-4 and TRBJ1-2; possible D gene TRBD1, 6 bases. There are 12 residues in the CDR3. Trimming stripped 5 bases from V and 7 bases from J, with 11 bases between. CDR3 region: CASSPQGTGYTF. The DNA of the CDR3 is TGTGCCAGCAGTCCCCAGGGGACTGGCTACACCTTC.

This sequence joins TRBV18 and TRBJ2-7; D gene unclear. The V end lost 3 bases, the J end lost 5 bases, and 14 bases lay between the germline ends. Per the germline V gene, CDR1 is KGHSH and CDR2 is LQKENI. The CDR3 runs 14 residues. The CDR3 protein is CASSPGTLGNEQYF. The CDR3 nucleotides read TGTGCCAGCTCACCCGGCACCTTGGGAAACGAGCAGTACTTC.